The 16 T cell receptor beta chains listed next were all sequenced from one sample in a study of blood T cell repertoires in COVID-19. Sequencing used immunoSEQ multiplex PCR; TCRdb keeps in-frame clones, though not all of them. The sample includes approximately 170,000 clones, approximately 87% of them seen just once. Sequenced input: peripheral blood. These receptors all stem from a woman in her sixties with COVID-19, enrolled during active disease.

The rearrangement uses TRBV6-5 and TRBJ1-2, with D maybe TRBD1 (6 bases). Germline CDR1 MNHEY, CDR2 SVGAGI. Trimming removed 4 bases at V and 6 bases at J, with 9 bases between. The CDR3 has 12 residues. CDR3 sequence reads: CASSSNRDGYTF. The CDR3 coding sequence is TGTGCCAGCAGTTCAAACAGGGATGGCTACACCTTC.

The J gene is TRBJ1-3, the V gene TRBV5-4; 8 bases fit TRBD1. This CDR3 comprises 15 residues. V shed 2 bases, J shed 3 bases, and the junction held 4 bases outside the gene matches. Germline CDR1 SGHNT, CDR2 YYREEE (reference sequence). CDR3: CASSLQGGGGNTIYF. CDR3 nucleotide sequence: TGTGCCAGCAGCTTACAGGGGGGAGGTGGAAACACCATATATTTT. The full variable domain, its missing parts supplied by reference TRBV5-4 and TRBJ1-3, is ETGVTQSPTHLIKTRGQQVTLRCSSQSGHNTVSWYQQALGQGPQFIFQYYREEENGRGNFPPRFSGLQFPNYSSELNVNALELDDSALYLCASSLQGGGGNTIYFGEGSWLTVV.

The chain links TRBV7-2 to TRBJ1-1; D may be TRBD1 (5 bases). The CDR3 loop spans 14 amino acids. V lost 3 bases to trimming and J lost 5 bases, with 13 bases between them. The V gene's germline CDR1 is SGHTA and CDR2 FQGNSA. CDR3 protein: CASSFPGGGTEAFF. The CDR3 DNA reads as TGTGCCAGCAGCTTCCCTGGCGGGGGGACTGAAGCTTTCTTT. Supplemented by reference TRBV7-2 and TRBJ1-1, the full variable domain reads GAGVSQSPSNKVTEKGKDVELRCDPISGHTALYWYRQSLGQGLEFLIYFQGNSAPDKSGLPSDRFSAERTGGSVSTLTIQRTQQEDSAVYLCASSFPGGGTEAFFGQGTRLTVV.

The chain couples TRBV19 to TRBJ2-3, with D perhaps matching TRBD2 (6 bases). CDR3 length equals 17 residues. The germline gives CDR1 LNHDA, CDR2 SQIVND (reference sequence). The V gene lost 6 bases and the J gene lost 0 bases, with 19 bases spanning the gap. CDR3 sequence reads: CASSKPTGGVSTDTQYF. The CDR3 DNA reads as TGTGCCAGTAGCAAACCCACCGGAGGGGTTAGCACAGATACGCAGTATTTT.

To note about this clone: A junction end diverges from the germline sequence, so it may reflect a read error. The rearrangement links TRBV5-4 to TRBJ2-1; TRBD2 agrees at 14 bases. CDR3 length: 13 residues. Germline values: CDR1 SGHNT, CDR2 YYREEE (reference sequence). The CDR3 sequence is CASSSGLAGAPLF. As DNA, the CDR3 is TGTGCCAGCAGCTCGGGACTAGCGGGAGCTCCGCTCTTC.

This sequence joins TRBV7-8 and TRBJ2-5; no clear D. Germline CDR1 and CDR2: SGHVS and FQNEAQ. CDR3 length: 16 residues. Trimming removed 5 bases at V and 3 bases at J, with 19 bases between. For the CDR3, the DNA is TGTGCCAGCAGCCGAAAGACTTATGCCTTAGAAGAGACCCAGTACTTC. Its protein is CASSRKTYALEETQYF.

This sequence joins TRBV7-6 and TRBJ1-1; maybe TRBD1 (6 bases). V lost 4 bases, J lost 1 base, and 13 bases lay in between. The germline V gene encodes CDR1 SGHVS and CDR2 FNYEAQ. The length of the CDR3 is 15 residues. DNA for the CDR3: TGTGCCAGCAGCTCCGAAGCAGGGGCGAACACTGAAGCTTTCTTT. Translating it yields CASSSEAGANTEAFF.

V usage is TRBV4-3 and J usage is TRBJ2-1; D is undetermined. CDR3 length: 14 residues. Deletions cut 3 bases from V and 7 bases from J, with 13 bases between. The germline V gene encodes CDR1 LGHNA and CDR2 YSLEER. The CDR3 DNA reads as TGCGCCAGCAGCCAGTTGAACTCCTGGAATGAGCAGTTCTTC. Its translation is CASSQLNSWNEQFF.

The rearrangement links TRBV27 to TRBJ1-2; D gene uncertain. CDR1 and CDR2 from the germline V gene are MNHEY and SMNVEV (reference sequence). This CDR3 region has 13 residues. V lost 0 bases and J lost 5, with 7 bases in between. CDR3 sequence reads: CASSLSKRYGYTF. For the CDR3, the DNA is TGTGCCAGCAGTTTATCGAAACGGTATGGCTACACCTTC.

The chain links TRBV10-1 to TRBJ2-2, with D possibly matching TRBD2 (6 bases). Germline CDR1 and CDR2: WNHNN and SYGVQD (reference sequence). The CDR3 has 15 amino acids. Between the trimmed V and J ends, which lost 11 bases and 4 bases, there was a span of 20 bases. The CDR3 nucleotides are TGCGCCGCAGACCCGTGGGGGGAGGTCACCGGGGAGCTGTTTTTT. Translated, it gives CAADPWGEVTGELFF.

This clone was seen only once. This sequence joins TRBV10-3 and TRBJ2-7, with TRBD1 matching over 12 bases. CDR3 length equals 15 residues. Germline assignment: CDR1 ENHRY and CDR2 SYGVKD. The V gene end was trimmed by 4 bases and the J gene end by 6 bases; junction bases not matched to a gene: 7. CDR3 amino acids: CAISATGTGGIEQYF. The CDR3 nucleotides are TGTGCCATCAGTGCCACCGGGACAGGGGGCATCGAGCAGTACTTC.

The rearrangement uses TRBV28 and TRBJ1-2; D is unresolved. Trimming took 5 bases from V and 8 from J, leaving 18 bases between them. Germline CDR1 MDHEN, CDR2 SYDVKM. This CDR3 is 14 amino acids long. The CDR3 loop is CASSLKQKLGGYTF. In DNA, the CDR3 is TGTGCCAGCAGTCTCAAACAGAAGTTGGGCGGCTACACCTTC.

Here the CDR3 DNA reads TGTGCCAGCAGTTACTCGTTAGGGTGGGGGGGCACTGAAGCTTTCTTT. Protein: CASSYSLGWGGTEAFF. The chain employs TRBV6-5 and TRBJ1-1, with a possible D match to TRBD1 (5 bases). CDR1 is MNHEY and CDR2 is SVGAGI in the germline V gene. This CDR3 contains 16 residues. V was pared by 0 bases and J by 4 bases, with 15 bases between.

The chain couples TRBV12-5 to TRBJ1-1; D is unclear. Germline V gives CDR1 LGHNT, CDR2 FRNRAP. CDR3 length equals 11 residues. The germline V and J ends were trimmed by 6 bases and 3 bases, with 5 bases remaining between them. For the CDR3, the DNA is TGTGCTAGTGGAGTAGACACTGAAGCTTTCTTT. It yields the protein CASGVDTEAFF.

V gene TRBV7-9 combines with J gene TRBJ2-2; D perhaps matches TRBD2 (6 bases). Trimming cost V 5 bases and J 6 bases, with 16 bases left between them. The CDR3 runs to 15 residues. CDR1 and CDR2 (germline): SEHNR, FQNEAQ (reference sequence). In DNA form, the CDR3 reads TGTGCCAGCAGCCTGGCCGGGACTCAACCCGGGGAGCTGTTTTTT. Its translation: CASSLAGTQPGELFF.

This chain uses TRBV19 with TRBJ2-4; possible D gene TRBD2, 6 bases. The CDR3 runs 13 residues. Trimming cost V 11 bases and J 8 bases, with 19 bases left between them. CDR1 and CDR2 from the germline V gene are LNHDA and SQIVND (reference sequence). The CDR3 region has the DNA TGTGCCTCAGGTAGGAGGGTTTCGGACATTCAGTACTTC. Translated: CASGRRVSDIQYF.